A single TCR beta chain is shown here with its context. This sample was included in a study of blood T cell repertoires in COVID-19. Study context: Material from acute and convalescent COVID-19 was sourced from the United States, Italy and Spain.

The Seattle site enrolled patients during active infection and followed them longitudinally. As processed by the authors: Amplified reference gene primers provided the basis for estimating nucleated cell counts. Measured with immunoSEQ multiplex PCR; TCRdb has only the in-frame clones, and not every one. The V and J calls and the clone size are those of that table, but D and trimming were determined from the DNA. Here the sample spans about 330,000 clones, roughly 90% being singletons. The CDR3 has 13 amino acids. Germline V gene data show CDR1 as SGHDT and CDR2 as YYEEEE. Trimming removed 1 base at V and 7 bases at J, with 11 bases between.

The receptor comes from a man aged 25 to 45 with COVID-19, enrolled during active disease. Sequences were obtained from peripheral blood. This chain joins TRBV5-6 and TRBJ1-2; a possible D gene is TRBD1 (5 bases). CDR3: CASSLPREGGYTF. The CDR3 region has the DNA TGTGCCAGCAGCTTGCCCAGGGAAGGTGGCTACACCTTC.